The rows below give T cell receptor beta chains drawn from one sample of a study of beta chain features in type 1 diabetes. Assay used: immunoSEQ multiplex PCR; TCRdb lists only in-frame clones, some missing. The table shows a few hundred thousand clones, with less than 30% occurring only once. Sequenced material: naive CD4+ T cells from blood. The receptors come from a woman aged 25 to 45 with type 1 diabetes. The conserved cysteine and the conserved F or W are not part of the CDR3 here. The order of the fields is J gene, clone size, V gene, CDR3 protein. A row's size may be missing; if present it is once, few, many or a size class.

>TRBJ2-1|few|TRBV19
ASRLEGANEQF
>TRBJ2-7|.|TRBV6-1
ASSEGATGYEQY
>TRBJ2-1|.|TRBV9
ASIRGRAYNEQF
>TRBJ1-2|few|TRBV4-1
ASSQGGQNYGYT
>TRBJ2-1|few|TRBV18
ASSPRTSEGEQF
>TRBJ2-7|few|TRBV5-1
ASSWTGGGEQY
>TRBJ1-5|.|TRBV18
ASSPGRRDQPQH
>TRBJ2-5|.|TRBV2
ASSEAGRTQY
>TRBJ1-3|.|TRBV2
ASSALGGANTIY
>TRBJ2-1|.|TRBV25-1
ASSTGRYNEQF
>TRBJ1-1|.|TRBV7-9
ASSLSRDTEAF
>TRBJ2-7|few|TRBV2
ASTKEESSYEQY
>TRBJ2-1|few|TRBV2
ASSLSGISYNVQF
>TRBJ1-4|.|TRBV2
ASKVQGRSVEKLF
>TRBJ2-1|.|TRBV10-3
AITGLASYNEQF
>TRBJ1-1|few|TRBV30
ASSGGLSTEAF
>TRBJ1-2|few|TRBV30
AWSTAGHYGYT
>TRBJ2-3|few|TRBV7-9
ASSRTGSTDTQY
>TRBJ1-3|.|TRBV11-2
ASSLGLSGNTIY
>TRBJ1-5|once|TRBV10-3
AISGADRQPQH
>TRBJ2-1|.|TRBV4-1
ASSQDGASGRVSSYNEQF
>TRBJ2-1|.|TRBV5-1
ASSLVGGSSYNEQF
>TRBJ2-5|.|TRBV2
ASSRTSGGQETQY
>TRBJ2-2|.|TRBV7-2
ASRAQASGNTGELF
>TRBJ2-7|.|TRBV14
ASSQQRYEQY
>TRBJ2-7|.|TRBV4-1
ASSPVLVVGEQY
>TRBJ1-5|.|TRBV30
AWRGGMNQPQH
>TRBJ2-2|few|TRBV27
ASSLSSLYTGELF
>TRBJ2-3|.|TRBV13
ASSLAGGPRDTQY
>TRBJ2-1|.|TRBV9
ASSLTGAAYNEQF
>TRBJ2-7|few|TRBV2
ASSEGEHYEQY
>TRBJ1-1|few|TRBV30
AWSVNGGGTGAEAF
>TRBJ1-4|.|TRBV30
AWEQGAAEKLF
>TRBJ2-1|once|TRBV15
ATSRDPGVRNEQF
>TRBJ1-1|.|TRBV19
ASSNAPMNTEAF
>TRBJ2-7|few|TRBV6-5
ASSSQGGEQY
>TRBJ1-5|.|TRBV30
AWSAGTAQPQH
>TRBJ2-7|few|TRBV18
ASSRSRDDYEQY
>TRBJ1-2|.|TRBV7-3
ASSEQGATGGYT
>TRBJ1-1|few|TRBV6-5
ASLDSNTEAF
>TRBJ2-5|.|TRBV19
ASSIGQGEETQY
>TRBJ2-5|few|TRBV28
ASSHSGRRETQY
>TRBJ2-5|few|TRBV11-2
ASSSREAETQY
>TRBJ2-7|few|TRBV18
ASSPRMGQSSYEQY
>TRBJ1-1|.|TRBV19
ASSPRESEAF
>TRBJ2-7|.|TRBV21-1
ASSKNGGTYEQY
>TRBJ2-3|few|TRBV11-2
ASSLGLAGVSQY
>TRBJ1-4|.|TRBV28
ASRAGTGVRKLF
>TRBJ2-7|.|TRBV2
ASSVADAYEQY
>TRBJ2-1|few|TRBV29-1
SVEEGLAGASYNEQF
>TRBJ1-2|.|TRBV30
AWAQTGSGYT
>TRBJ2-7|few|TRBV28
ASCRTPAYEQY
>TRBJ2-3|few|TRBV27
ASSGVAGAEDTQY